A selection of T cell receptor beta chains follows, all from one sample in a study of blood T cell repertoires in COVID-19. TCRdb keeps only in-frame clones here, not all; method: immunoSEQ multiplex PCR. The table has about 160,000 clones, 75% to 90% seen once. The specimen sequenced was peripheral blood. These receptors were taken from a man aged 65 to 79 with acute or convalescent COVID-19. Each CDR3 is given with its conserved first and last residue. Not every row has a clone size; where given, it reads once, few, many or a size class.

clone_size: NA
v_call: TRBV9
j_call: TRBJ1-1
cdr3_aa: CASSVTNGAEAFF

clone_size: NA
v_call: TRBV3-1/TRBV3-2
j_call: TRBJ2-3
cdr3_aa: CASTSGTSGRAQDTQYF

clone_size: NA
v_call: TRBV4-2
j_call: TRBJ1-3
cdr3_aa: CASSQEITFSGNTIYF

clone_size: NA
v_call: TRBV10-1
j_call: TRBJ2-4
cdr3_aa: CASSQRAKNIQYF

clone_size: NA
v_call: TRBV3-1/TRBV3-2
j_call: TRBJ2-5
cdr3_aa: CASSQGGTVQETQYF

clone_size: NA
v_call: TRBV18
j_call: TRBJ2-5
cdr3_aa: CASSPGSGWQETQYF

clone_size: NA
v_call: TRBV11-3
j_call: TRBJ2-1
cdr3_aa: CASSLSSGSFNEQFF

clone_size: NA
v_call: TRBV7-9
j_call: TRBJ1-3
cdr3_aa: CASSPAGGLNPPSGNTIYF

clone_size: NA
v_call: TRBV4-2
j_call: TRBJ2-7
cdr3_aa: CASSQVGRSYEQYF

clone_size: many
v_call: TRBV10-1
j_call: TRBJ2-7
cdr3_aa: CASGTTSYEQYF